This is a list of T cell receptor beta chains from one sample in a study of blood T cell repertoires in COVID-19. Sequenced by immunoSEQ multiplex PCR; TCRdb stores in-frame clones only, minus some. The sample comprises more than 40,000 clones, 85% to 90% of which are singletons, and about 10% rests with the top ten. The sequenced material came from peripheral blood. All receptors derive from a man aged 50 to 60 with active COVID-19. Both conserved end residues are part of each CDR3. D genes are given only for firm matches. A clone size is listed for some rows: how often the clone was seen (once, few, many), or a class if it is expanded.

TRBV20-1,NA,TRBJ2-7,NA,CSASKPIAYYEQYF,TGCAGTGCTAGTAAGCCGATAGCTTATTACGAGCAGTACTTC
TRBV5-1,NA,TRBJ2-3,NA,CASGVKYSGVLIADTQYF,TGCGCCAGCGGGGTTAAATACTCAGGGGTATTAATCGCAGATACGCAGTATTTT
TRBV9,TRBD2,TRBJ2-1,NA,CASSPSGTSGRDEQFF,TGTGCCAGCAGCCCCTCCGGGACTAGCGGGAGAGATGAGCAGTTCTTC
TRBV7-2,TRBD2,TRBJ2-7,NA,CASSLPLAGASSYEQYF,TGTGCCAGCAGCTTACCCCTAGCGGGCGCCAGCTCCTACGAGCAGTACTTC
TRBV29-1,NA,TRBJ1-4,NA,CSVALTREKLFF,TGCAGCGTTGCCCTAACGCGGGAAAAACTGTTTTTT
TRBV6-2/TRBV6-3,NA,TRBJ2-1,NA,CASSFSLDHANNNEQFF,TGTGCCAGCAGTTTCTCGCTAGACCACGCTAATAACAATGAGCAGTTCTTC
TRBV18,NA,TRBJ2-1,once,CASFLRGNEQFF,TGTGCCAGCTTTCTTAGGGGGAATGAGCAGTTCTTC
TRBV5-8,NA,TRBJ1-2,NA,CASISGQRANYGYTF,TGTGCCAGCATAAGCGGACAGAGAGCTAACTATGGCTACACCTTC
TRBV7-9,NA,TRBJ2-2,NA,CASSLAPDSSTGELFF,TGTGCCAGCAGCTTAGCCCCGGACAGTTCCACCGGGGAGCTGTTTTTT
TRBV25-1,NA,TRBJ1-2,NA,CASSGGGYGYTF,TGTGCCAGCAGTGGGGGGGGTTATGGCTACACCTTC
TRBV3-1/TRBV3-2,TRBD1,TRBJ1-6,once,CASRDGQGRDSPLHF,TGTGCCAGCAGGGACGGACAGGGGAGGGATTCACCCCTCCACTTT
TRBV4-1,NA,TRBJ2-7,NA,CASSQDSDEQYF,TGCGCCAGCAGCCAAGATTCGGACGAGCAGTACTTC
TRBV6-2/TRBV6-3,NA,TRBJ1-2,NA,CASSYEASNFYGYTF,TGTGCCAGCAGTTACGAGGCGAGTAACTTCTATGGCTACACCTTC
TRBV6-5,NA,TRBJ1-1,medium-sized,CASSYSTGFTEAFF,TGTGCCAGCAGTTACTCGACGGGTTTTACTGAAGCTTTCTTT
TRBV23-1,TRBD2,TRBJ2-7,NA,CASSQPRGTSGPYEQYF,TGCGCCAGCAGTCAGCCCCGAGGGACTAGCGGTCCCTACGAGCAGTACTTC
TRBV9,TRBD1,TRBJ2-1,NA,CASSVTGAHNEQFF,TGTGCCAGCAGCGTAACAGGGGCCCACAATGAGCAGTTCTTC
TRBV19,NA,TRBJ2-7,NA,CASTQGQGSYEQYF,TGTGCCAGTACCCAGGGGCAGGGCTCCTACGAGCAGTACTTC
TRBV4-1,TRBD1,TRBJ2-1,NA,CASSQVSTGVGEQFF,TGCGCCAGCAGCCAAGTAAGCACAGGGGTTGGTGAGCAGTTCTTC
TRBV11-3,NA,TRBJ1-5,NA,CASSLNSSGSSQPQHF,TGTGCCAGCAGCTTGAATTCGTCAGGGTCGAGTCAGCCCCAGCATTTT
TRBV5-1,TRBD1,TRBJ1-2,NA,CASSPPGTGPYGYTF,TGCGCCAGCAGCCCACCCGGGACAGGACCCTATGGCTACACCTTC
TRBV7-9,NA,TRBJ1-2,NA,CATLSGAEGGYTF,TGTGCCACGCTATCAGGGGCAGAAGGCGGCTACACCTTC
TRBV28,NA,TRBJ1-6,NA,CASSFRTGADLPLHF,TGTGCCAGCAGTTTTCGTACAGGCGCCGATCTGCCCCTCCACTTT
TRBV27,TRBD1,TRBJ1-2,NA,CASSLYGQGENYGYTF,TGTGCCAGCAGTTTATATGGACAGGGCGAAAACTATGGCTACACCTTC
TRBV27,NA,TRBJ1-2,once,CASSLLAGYYGYTF,TGTGCCAGCAGTTTACTGGCGGGTTACTATGGCTACACCTTC
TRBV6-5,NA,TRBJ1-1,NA,CASRAEDTEAFF,TGTGCCAGCAGGGCGGAAGACACTGAAGCTTTCTTT
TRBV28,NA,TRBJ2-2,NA,CASKEAGGTGELFF,TGTGCCAGCAAGGAGGCTGGCGGGACCGGGGAGCTGTTTTTT
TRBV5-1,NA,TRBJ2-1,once,CASSLGVISYNEQFF,TGCGCCAGCAGCTTAGGGGTAATCTCCTACAATGAGCAGTTCTTC
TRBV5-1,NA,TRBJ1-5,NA,CASSFDSFGDQPQHF,TGCGCCAGCAGCTTTGACTCCTTCGGGGATCAGCCCCAGCATTTT
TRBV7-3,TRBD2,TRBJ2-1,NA,CASSLAGGNEQFF,TGTGCCAGCAGCTTGGCGGGGGGCAATGAGCAGTTCTTC
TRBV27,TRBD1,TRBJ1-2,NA,CASRAIGGGRGYGYTF,TGTGCCAGTAGGGCGATAGGGGGCGGTAGGGGCTATGGCTACACCTTC
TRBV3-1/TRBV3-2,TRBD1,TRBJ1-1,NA,CASSLGTGNNTEAFF,TGTGCCAGCAGCCTTGGGACAGGAAATAACACTGAAGCTTTCTTT
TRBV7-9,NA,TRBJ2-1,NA,CASSLEEGSSYNEQFF,TGTGCCAGCAGCTTAGAGGAGGGCAGCTCCTACAATGAGCAGTTCTTC
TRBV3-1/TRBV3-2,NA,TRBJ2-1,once,CASSQVGNEQFF,TGTGCCAGCAGCCAAGTCGGGAATGAGCAGTTCTTC
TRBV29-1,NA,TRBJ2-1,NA,CSVAAATNSDEQFF,TGCAGCGTTGCCGCGGCGACTAACTCGGATGAGCAGTTCTTC
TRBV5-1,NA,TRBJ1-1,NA,CASSLELGMVNTEAFF,TGCGCCAGCAGCTTGGAGTTGGGCATGGTGAACACTGAAGCTTTCTTT
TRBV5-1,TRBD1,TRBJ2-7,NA,CASSYTSGTGTYEQYF,TGCGCCAGCAGCTATACTTCCGGGACAGGGACCTACGAGCAGTACTTC
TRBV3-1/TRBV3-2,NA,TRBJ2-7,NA,CASSRTGIEQYF,TGTGCCAGCAGCCGAACAGGGATCGAGCAGTACTTC
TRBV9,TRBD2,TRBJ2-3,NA,CASSVGTSGRWDTQYF,TGTGCCAGCAGCGTTGGGACTAGCGGGAGGTGGGATACGCAGTATTTT
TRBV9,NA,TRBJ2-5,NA,CASSSRDGGRYQETQYF,TGTGCCAGCAGCTCCCGCGATGGGGGCAGGTACCAAGAGACCCAGTACTTC
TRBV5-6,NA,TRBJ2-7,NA,CASSLVGDEQYF,TGTGCCAGCAGCTTGGTAGGGGACGAGCAGTACTTC
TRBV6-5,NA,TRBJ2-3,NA,CASSRREVSDTQYF,TGTGCCAGCAGTCGGAGAGAGGTCTCAGATACGCAGTATTTT
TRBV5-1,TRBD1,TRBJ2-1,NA,CASSLAGTGGRGRYNEQFF,TGCGCCAGCAGCTTGGCCGGGACAGGGGGGCGGGGACGGTACAATGAGCAGTTCTTC
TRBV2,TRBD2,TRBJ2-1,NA,CASSAGTSGVEQFF,TGTGCCAGCAGTGCCGGGACTAGCGGTGTGGAGCAGTTCTTC
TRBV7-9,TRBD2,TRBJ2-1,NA,CASSLWASGNNEQFF,TGTGCCAGCAGCTTATGGGCTAGCGGAAACAATGAGCAGTTCTTC
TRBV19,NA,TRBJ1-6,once,CASSTTGWDSPLHF,TGTGCCAGTAGTACCACAGGGTGGGATTCACCCCTCCACTTT
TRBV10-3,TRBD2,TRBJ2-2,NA,CAISPSGGHTGELFF,TGTGCCATCAGTCCTTCGGGGGGACACACCGGGGAGCTGTTTTTT
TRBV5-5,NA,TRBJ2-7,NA,CASSPPLSPRVYEQYF,TGTGCCAGCAGCCCCCCCCTCTCCCCGAGGGTCTACGAGCAGTACTTC
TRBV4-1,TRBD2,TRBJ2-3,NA,CASSQGSGGARVGTDTQYF,TGCGCCAGCAGCCAAGGTAGCGGGGGGGCTAGAGTCGGCACAGATACGCAGTATTTT
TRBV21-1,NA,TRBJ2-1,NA,CASSRGGRYNEQFF,TGTGCCAGCAGCAGGGGGGGACGGTACAATGAGCAGTTCTTC
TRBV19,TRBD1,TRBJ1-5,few,CASSTNRGPNQPQHF,TGTGCCAGTAGTACAAACAGGGGGCCGAATCAGCCCCAGCATTTT
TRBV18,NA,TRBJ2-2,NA,CASSPRDRENTGELFF,TGTGCCAGCTCACCACGTGACAGAGAGAACACCGGGGAGCTGTTTTTT
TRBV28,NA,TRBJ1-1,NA,CASRIAPTGTEAFF,TGTGCCAGCAGGATCGCCCCGACGGGCACTGAAGCTTTCTTT
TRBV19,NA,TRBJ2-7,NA,CASSIIGQVYEQYF,TGTGCCAGTAGTATAATTGGCCAGGTGTACGAGCAGTACTTC
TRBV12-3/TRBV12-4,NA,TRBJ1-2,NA,CASSFSDNYGYTF,TGTGCCAGCAGTTTTTCAGATAACTATGGCTACACCTTC
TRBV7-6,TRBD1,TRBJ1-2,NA,CASSLAYRGLGGYTF,TGTGCCAGCAGCTTAGCGTACAGGGGGTTGGGGGGCTACACCTTC